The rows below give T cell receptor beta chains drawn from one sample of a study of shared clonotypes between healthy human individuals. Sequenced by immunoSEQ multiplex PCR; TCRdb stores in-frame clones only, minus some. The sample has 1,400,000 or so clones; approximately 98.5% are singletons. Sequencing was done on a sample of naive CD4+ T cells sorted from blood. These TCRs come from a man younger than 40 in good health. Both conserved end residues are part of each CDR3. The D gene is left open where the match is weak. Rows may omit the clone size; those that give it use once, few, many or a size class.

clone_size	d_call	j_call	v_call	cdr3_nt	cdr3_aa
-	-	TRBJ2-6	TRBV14	TGTGCCAGCAGCCAAGATATAGTATCTGAAGGCTCTGGGGCCAACGTCCTGACTTTC	CASSQDIVSEGSGANVLTF
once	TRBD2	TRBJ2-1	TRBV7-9	TGTGCCAGCAGCTCCTTACTAGCGGGAGGAGTATGGAATGAGCAGTTCTTC	CASSSLLAGGVWNEQFF
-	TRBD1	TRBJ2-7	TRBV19	TGTGCCAGTCGGATGCAGGGGGCCAACTCCTACGAGCAGTACTTC	CASRMQGANSYEQYF
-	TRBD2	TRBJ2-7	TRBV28	TGTGCCAACAAAAGGGCGGGAGACCCCGGCAAGCAGTACTTC	CANKRAGDPGKQYF
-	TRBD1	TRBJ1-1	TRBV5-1	TGCGCCAGCAGCTTGGGCAGGGGGCAGGCTTTCTTT	CASSLGRGQAFF
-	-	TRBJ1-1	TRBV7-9	TGTGCCAGCAGCCCCCTCGGGGGAGGGGACACTGAAGCTTTCTTT	CASSPLGGGDTEAFF
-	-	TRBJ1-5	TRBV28	TGTGCCAGCAGTAGCAGGGCGCCCCAGCATTTT	CASSSRAPQHF
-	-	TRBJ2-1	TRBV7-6	TGTGCCAGCAGCTTAGGAGCGAAGGATGAGCAGTTCTTC	CASSLGAKDEQFF
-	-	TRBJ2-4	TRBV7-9	TGTGCCAGCAGCTTAGAAGGGACCGGGACACCAAAAAACATTCAGTACTTC	CASSLEGTGTPKNIQYF
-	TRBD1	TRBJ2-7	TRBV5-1	TGCGCCAGCAGTTCGCAAGGGACAGGGTTATCCTACGAGCAGTACTTC	CASSSQGTGLSYEQYF
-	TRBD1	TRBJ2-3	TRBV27	TGTGCCAGCAGTCCTTACAGGGGGCAAGGGACAGATACGCAGTATTTT	CASSPYRGQGTDTQYF
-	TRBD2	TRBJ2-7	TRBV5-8	TGTGCCAGCAGTTCCGGGACTAGCGGGAGACCCCCCTCCTACGAGCAGTACTTC	CASSSGTSGRPPSYEQYF
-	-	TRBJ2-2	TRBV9	TGTGCCAGCAGCGGGCGGGGTGCGAACACCGGGGAGCTGTTTTTT	CASSGRGANTGELFF
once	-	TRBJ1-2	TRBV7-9	TGTGCCAGTAGGCCGGGGGATTCCTATGGCTACACCTTC	CASRPGDSYGYTF
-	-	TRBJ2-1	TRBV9	TGTGCCAGCAGCGTATTTCAAGACAATGAGCAGTTCTTC	CASSVFQDNEQFF
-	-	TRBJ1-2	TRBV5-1	TGCGCCAGCAGTATCGAGAGATTCTATGGCTACACCTTC	CASSIERFYGYTF
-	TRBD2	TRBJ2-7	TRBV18	TGTGCCAGCTCACGGGAGCGGGAGGTCCCTGACGAGCAGTACTTC	CASSREREVPDEQYF
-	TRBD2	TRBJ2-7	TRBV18	TGTGCCAGCTCACCACCAGCGGGAGGGCCGAGGGGCGAGCAGTACTTC	CASSPPAGGPRGEQYF
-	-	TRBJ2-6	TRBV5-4	TGTGCCAGCAGCACGGCCGGGGCCAACGTCCTGACTTTC	CASSTAGANVLTF
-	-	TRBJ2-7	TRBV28	TGTGCCAGTGGGGACGGCGGTGCTTACGAGCAGTACTTC	CASGDGGAYEQYF
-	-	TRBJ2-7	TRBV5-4	TGTGCCAGCAGCCAAGGGGGGGGCGCAATATGGAGGAGCGAGCAGTACTTC	CASSQGGGAIWRSEQYF
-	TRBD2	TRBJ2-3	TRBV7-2	TGTGCCAGCAGCTTAGTATGGCCTAGCGGGAGGCGCACAGATACGCAGTATTTT	CASSLVWPSGRRTDTQYF
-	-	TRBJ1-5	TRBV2	TGTGCCAGCAGTGACCGCAGGGCTGGCAATCAGCCCCAGCATTTT	CASSDRRAGNQPQHF
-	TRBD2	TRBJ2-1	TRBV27	TGTGCCAGCAGTTTAGGGCTAGCGGGAGGGAATGAGCAGTTCTTC	CASSLGLAGGNEQFF
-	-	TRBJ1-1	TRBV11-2	TGTGCCAGCAGCTTAGACAGGGAAAGGTCCGCTTTCTTT	CASSLDRERSAFF